This T cell receptor (delta chain) was recovered during a study of γδ T cells in repeated Plasmodium falciparum infection. Concerning this clone itself: The protein that TCRdb holds for this DNA derives from a much larger clone and differs from the translated DNA at residue 5, which likely indicates a read error; the protein shown here is translated from the DNA.

Flow sorting of PBMC yielded separate Vgamma9/Vdelta2+ and Vdelta2-negative gammadelta T cell populations for bulk repertoire analysis. TCRdb reanalysed the multiplex PCR reads with CATT. The repertoire holds 70,000 to 95,000 delta-chain clones, 1.4% seen once, with roughly 9.5% in the top ten. The length of the CDR3 is 16 residues. Looked up from germline, CDR1 is GEAIGNYY and CDR2 is EKD. With 2 bases clipped from V and 0 bases from J, the junction kept 7 bases outside the gene matches. The TCR originated in a pool of human donors (malaria-infected and uninfected, not separated). Sequencing was performed on gamma-delta T cells from blood. The chain is built from TRDV2 and TRDJ1; 8 nucleotides line up with TRDD3. CDR3 amino acids: CACDKLLGGYTDKLIF. As DNA, the CDR3 is TGTGCCTGTGACAAACTACTGGGGGGATACACCGATAAACTCATCTTT.